Each of the 19 T cell receptor beta chains below was sequenced from the same sample in a study of CD8+ T cells in alopecia areata. Extracted RNA was reverse transcribed into cDNA, the sequencing template. Sequenced by immunoSEQ multiplex PCR; TCRdb stores in-frame clones only, minus some. The profile covers 170,000 or so clones, with approximately 55% appearing a single time and 10% to 12% taken by the ten largest. This sample's treatment: oral pan-JAK inhibitor, 5-10 mg twice daily. This sample comprised CD8+ T cells sorted from blood, obtained at week 24, from a patient treated with tofacitinib. The origin of the receptors is a human donor with alopecia areata.

V usage is TRBV5-1 and J usage is TRBJ2-1, with D possibly matching TRBD2 (5 bases). V was clipped by 2 bases and J by 4 bases, with 19 bases between them. Germline lookup yields CDR1 SGHRS and CDR2 YFSETQ. CDR3 length: 17 residues. In DNA form, the CDR3 reads TGCGCCAGCAGCTTACAAAATTATCGGGAACAATACAATGAGCAGTTCTTC. Its protein product is CASSLQNYREQYNEQFF. Based on the CDR3 plus reference TRBV5-1 and TRBJ2-1, the full variable domain is KAGVTQTPRYLIKTRGQQVTLSCSPISGHRSVSWYQQTPGQGLQFLFEYFSETQRNKGNFPGRFSGRQFSNSRSEMNVSTLELGDSALYLCASSLQNYREQYNEQFFGPGTRLTVL.

The chain combines TRBV10-2 with TRBJ1-2; D not resolved. The CDR3 has 13 amino acids. Between the trimmed V and J ends, which lost 11 bases and 3 bases, there was a span of 16 bases. In germline, CDR1 is WSHSY, CDR2 SAAADI. The CDR3 coding sequence is TGCGCCGGCACTACCGGGCCGGACTATGGCTACACCTTC. Amino acid sequence: CAGTTGPDYGYTF.

The genes are TRBV7-2 and TRBJ1-2, with TRBD1 as a possible D gene (5 bases). The germline CDR1 and CDR2 sequences are SGHTA and FQGNSA. CDR3 length equals 12 residues. With 3 bases removed from V and 3 bases from J, the gap between germline ends came to 5 bases. The CDR3 loop is CASSLGDYGYTF. In DNA form, the CDR3 reads TGTGCCAGCAGCTTGGGGGACTATGGCTACACCTTC.

This clone was counted between two and nine times. The CDR3 region has the DNA TGTGCCAGCAGGACCGACAAAACAGGGCCCTACGAGCAGTACTTC. Its translation is CASRTDKTGPYEQYF. The rearrangement uses TRBV25-1 and TRBJ2-7, with D maybe TRBD1 (6 bases). Germline V gene data show CDR1 as MGHDK and CDR2 as SYGVNS. The CDR3 loop spans 15 amino acids. The V and J ends lost 6 bases and 2 bases respectively, with 17 bases between them.

The chain joins TRBV7-2 to TRBJ2-5, with TRBD2 matching 12 bases. After removal of 6 bases from V and 5 bases from J, the junction contained 10 bases not matched to a gene. Per the germline V gene, CDR1 is SGHTA and CDR2 is FQGNSA. The length of the CDR3 is 16 residues. CDR3 sequence reads: CASSVPTSGGDETQYF. In DNA form, the CDR3 reads TGTGCCAGCAGTGTCCCGACTAGCGGGGGAGATGAGACCCAGTACTTC.

About this clone: One end of the junction is discordant with germline, which a read error may explain. This chain connects TRBV12-5 to TRBJ1-1; no clear D gene. This CDR3 has 12 amino acids. Germline V gene sequence: CDR1 LGHNT, CDR2 FRNRAP. The CDR3 DNA reads as TGTGCTAGTGGGTTTTACCACACTGGAGCTTTCTTT. Translation: CASGFYHTGAFF.

This clone was recorded a few times. An end of the junction does not agree with germline; a read error may underlie this. The chain recombines TRBV5-4 with TRBJ2-6, with D perhaps TRBD1 or TRBD2 (5 bases each). Germline CDR1 SGHNT, CDR2 YYREEE (reference sequence). CDR3 length: 15 amino acids. CDR3 bases: TGTGCCAGCAGTTTGGGGGTCACTGGGGCCAACGTCCTGACTTTC. This gives the protein CASSLGVTGANVLTF.

The chain combines TRBV4-3 with TRBJ2-3; weak D call: TRBD2 (6 bases). Trimming cost V 0 bases and J 1 base, with 8 bases left between them. CDR3 size: 15 residues. Germline V gene data show CDR1 as LGHNA and CDR2 as YSLEER. The CDR3 loop reads CASSQERRGTDTQYF. The CDR3 DNA reads as TGCGCCAGCAGCCAAGAACGGAGGGGCACAGATACGCAGTATTTT.

This clone turned up a few times. The chain uses TRBV29-1 and TRBJ1-2, with a tentative D call TRBD1 (6 bases). The CDR3 sequence is 15 residues long. Germline V gene sequence: CDR1 SQVTM, CDR2 ANQGSEA. Trimming took 3 bases from V and 5 from J, leaving 19 bases between them. CDR3 residues: CSVDPDSRADYGYTF. The CDR3 DNA follows: TGCAGCGTTGACCCGGACAGCCGAGCCGATTATGGCTACACCTTC.

In its sample, this clone was seen a few times. The rearrangement links TRBV23-1 to TRBJ1-5, with 7 bases that match TRBD1. TRBV23-1 is treated as an ORF (open reading frame) with a function not yet certain. J lost 0 bases, V lost 4 bases, and 6 bases had no gene match. This CDR3 is 16 amino acids long. The DNA of the CDR3 is TGCGCCAGCAGTCTGTATACAGGGGATAGCAATCAGCCCCAGCATTTT. It yields the protein CASSLYTGDSNQPQHF.

This chain connects TRBV5-6 to TRBJ2-1, with TRBD1 identical over 9 bases. The germline V gene has CDR1 SGHDT and CDR2 YYEEEE. This CDR3 has 18 amino acids. V gave up 5 bases and J gave up 7 bases; unmatched junction bases: 19. The CDR3 spells CASSPRTPRDRVLNEQFF. CDR3 in DNA: TGTGCCAGCAGTCCTCGGACGCCCCGGGACAGGGTTTTGAATGAGCAGTTCTTC.

About this clone itself: The sample contains more than one DNA sequence encoding this CDR3. This sequence joins TRBV9 and TRBJ1-1; the D gene is possibly TRBD1 (5 bases). The CDR3 extends over 15 amino acids. CDR1 is SGDLS and CDR2 is YYNGEE in the germline V gene. V lost 0 bases and J 0 bases, leaving 9 bases between the germline ends. The CDR3 coding sequence is TGTGCCAGCAGCGTAGGTACAGGCATGAACACTGAAGCTTTCTTT. Translation: CASSVGTGMNTEAFF.

The chain carries TRBV5-6 and TRBJ2-7; possible D gene TRBD2, 5 bases. Deletions cut 1 base from V and 4 bases from J, with 12 bases between. Per the germline V gene, CDR1 is SGHDT and CDR2 is YYEEEE. The CDR3 runs to 14 residues. The CDR3 spells CASSLSRRGYEQYF. In DNA, the CDR3 is TGTGCCAGCAGCTTGAGTCGTAGAGGGTACGAGCAGTACTTC.

The V call is TRBV13, the J call TRBJ1-1; D unclear. V shed 4 bases and J shed 6 bases, with 9 bases lying between them. The CDR3 is 12 residues long. Germline loops: CDR1 PRHDT, CDR2 FYEKMQ (reference sequence). The CDR3 DNA follows: TGTGCCAGCAGCTCCGGGAGGGCTGAAGCTTTCTTT. Amino acid sequence: CASSSGRAEAFF.

The V gene is TRBV30, the J gene TRBJ2-3; no clear D gene. CDR1 and CDR2 (germline): GTSNPN, SVGIG (reference sequence). Trimming removed 0 bases from V and 4 bases from J, with 5 bases in between. The CDR3 totals 12 residues. The DNA for the CDR3 is TGTGCCTGGAGTGTAGGTTCAGATACGCAGTATTTT. Amino acid sequence: CAWSVGSDTQYF.

V gene TRBV7-6 combines with J gene TRBJ2-5, with 7 nucleotides matching TRBD1. J lost 1 base, V lost 4 bases, and 3 bases had no gene match. The CDR3 is made up of 14 amino acids. The germline V gene encodes CDR1 SGHVS and CDR2 FNYEAQ. CDR3 sequence reads: CASSSGQVQETQYF. The CDR3 DNA follows: TGTGCCAGCAGCTCCGGACAGGTCCAAGAGACCCAGTACTTC.

The CDR3 spells CATSSGPGTEAFF. The DNA for the CDR3 is TGTGCCACCAGCTCGGGACCGGGGACTGAAGCTTTCTTT. The V and J genes are TRBV15 and TRBJ1-1, with TRBD1 as a possible D gene (5 bases). Germline CDR1 and CDR2: LNHNV and YYDKDF (reference sequence). The V and J ends lost 5 bases and 5 bases respectively, with 12 bases between them. The CDR3 totals 13 residues.

The chain joins TRBV27 to TRBJ1-2; a weak D match, TRBD1 (5 bases). CDR1 MNHEY and CDR2 SMNVEV come from the germline V gene (reference sequence). The CDR3 is 15 amino acids. Trimming removed 3 bases at V and 4 bases at J, with 15 bases between. CDR3 DNA: TGTGCCAGCAGTTTGAGAGGGGCAGCGGCCTATGGCTACACCTTC. As protein: CASSLRGAAAYGYTF.

This clone was counted a few times. The chain has TRBV30 and TRBJ2-7; TRBD1 aligns across 12 bases. Germline V gene lookup returns CDR1 GTSNPN and CDR2 SVGIG (reference sequence). The CDR3 covers 15 residues. Trimming cost V 3 bases and J 2 bases; bases outside gene matches: 5. This chain's CDR3 is CAWSDGTGGAYEQYF. As DNA, the CDR3 is TGTGCCTGGAGCGATGGGACAGGGGGCGCCTACGAGCAGTACTTC.